A single sample gave rise to the 8 T cell receptor beta chains below, sequenced in a study of spatial heterogeneity in lung cancer (dated by TCRdb to the late 2010s). Here is what the overall study found, with its caveats: The tumor nonsynonymous mutation count correlated with the number of expanded intratumoral alpha and beta TCRs.

The time point label corresponds to: sample taken at primary tumor resection. Antigens for these TCRs are unknown. Libraries were constructed by 5' RACE. The sequencing machine was a NextSeq 500. TCRdb reran the public reads through fastp at Q25 and MiXCR, keeping productive beta chains. Rows matching on CDR3 protein sequence are summarized as one entry with the most common DNA and genes. The sample data list about 2,800 distinct CDR3 sequences, and 11% of these were observed just once. 12% of the sample rests with the top ten. The source material was lung tumor tissue, sampled at surgery. These receptors all come from a male donor with early-stage non-small cell lung cancer.

Judged by abundance, this clonotype is medium-sized. This beta chain slipped into a library made for alpha chains as a stray read, so its size is not meaningful. The genes are TRBV11-2 and TRBJ1-1; 7 positions match TRBD1. The trim removed 4 bases at V and 2 bases at J, leaving 7 bases unmatched. Per germline, CDR1 SGHAT and CDR2 FQNNGV. The CDR3 runs to 15 residues. This CDR3 is CASSSTGQSNTEAFF. The CDR3 DNA is TGTGCCAGCAGCTCCACGGGACAGAGCAACACTGAAGCTTTCTTT.

This clonotype is large within its sample. Being off target in a library aimed at alpha chains, this beta chain has a size of little meaning. The chain joins TRBV5-1 to TRBJ1-5; a possible D gene is TRBD1 (6 bases). Germline V gene sequence: CDR1 SGHRS, CDR2 YFSETQ. The V gene lost 2 bases and the J gene lost 1 base, with 10 bases spanning the gap. This CDR3 has 15 residues. The CDR3 region is CASSLGTQSNQPQHF. Here the CDR3 DNA reads TGCGCCAGCAGCTTAGGGACACAGAGCAATCAGCCCCAGCATTTT.

Regarding this clonotype: The library was built for alpha chains, so this beta chain is an off-target read and its size means little. The V call is TRBV7-2, the J call TRBJ1-1; 7 bases agree with TRBD1. The CDR3 sequence is 17 residues long. The ends lost 2 bases at V and 4 bases at J; junction bases unmatched: 13. CDR1 is SGHTA, CDR2 FQGNSA, per germline. The CDR3 sequence: CASSLMGSDRLGTEAFF. CDR3 nucleotides: TGTGCCAGCAGCTTAATGGGGTCGGACAGGCTGGGCACTGAAGCTTTCTTT.

This clonotype is categorized as medium-sized. For a library built for alpha chains, this beta chain is a stray read; little rests on its size. The rearrangement links TRBV19 to TRBJ2-7, with 9 bases fitting TRBD2. CDR1 LNHDA and CDR2 SQIVND come from the germline V gene (reference sequence). With 6 bases clipped from V and 4 bases from J, the junction kept 10 bases outside the gene matches. The CDR3 loop spans 15 amino acids. The CDR3: CASRASGTGAYEQYF. For the CDR3, the DNA is TGTGCCAGTAGGGCTAGCGGGACCGGGGCGTACGAGCAGTACTTC.

This clonotype is large (0.1 to 1%) in the sample. The library was built for alpha chains, so this beta chain is an off-target read and its size means little. The rearrangement links TRBV7-9 to TRBJ1-5; D possibly corresponds to TRBD1 (6 bases). The CDR3 has 15 amino acids. Trimming left V 3 bases short and J 5 bases short, with 14 bases between. Germline V CDR1 and CDR2: SEHNR, FQNEAQ (reference sequence). CDR3 coding DNA: TGTGCCAGCAGCTTGTCGTGGGCAGGGGATCAGCCCCAGCATTTT. Its translation: CASSLSWAGDQPQHF. The full variable domain, with the rest looked up from reference TRBV7-9 and TRBJ1-5, is DTGVSQNPRHKITKRGQNVTFRCDPISEHNRLYWYRQTLGQGPEFLTYFQNEAQLEKSRLLSDRFSAERPKGSFSTLEIQRTEQGDSAMYLCASSLSWAGDQPQHFGDGTRLSIL.

This clonotype is medium-sized by share. This beta chain is off target for a library built for alpha chains, so its abundance means little. This chain uses TRBV20-1 with TRBJ1-4; 10 bases align to TRBD1. The V segment lost 2 bases and the J segment 13 bases; nucleotides outside the gene matches: 10. This CDR3 contains 14 residues. The V gene's germline CDR1 is DFQATT and CDR2 SNEGSKA (reference sequence). CDR3 amino acids: CSARPGTGAYGLFF. CDR3 in DNA: TGCAGTGCTAGACCCGGGACAGGGGCTTATGGACTGTTTTTT.

Within the sample, this clonotype is medium-sized. For a library built for alpha chains, this beta chain is a stray read; little rests on its size. The chain couples TRBV29-1 to TRBJ2-1; 9 nucleotides match TRBD1. J was trimmed by 7 bases and V by 4 bases; bases with no gene match: 14. CDR1 and CDR2 (germline): SQVTM, ANQGSEA. The CDR3 is made up of 16 amino acids. The CDR3 bases are TGCAGCGTTGCCTTTCCCTTTGACAGGGGGTCGAATGAGCAGTTCTTC. Amino acid sequence: CSVAFPFDRGSNEQFF.

This clonotype rates as medium-sized. The library was prepared for alpha chains; this beta chain is a stray read, so its frequency means little. The chain joins TRBV20-1 to TRBJ2-7; 8 bases map to TRBD1. The germline V gene encodes CDR1 DFQATT and CDR2 SNEGSKA (reference sequence). The CDR3 runs to 18 residues. With V trimmed by 0 bases and J by 2 bases, 15 bases remained unmatched. The CDR3: CSARDRTGSPLSPYEQYF. The CDR3 DNA sequence: TGCAGTGCTAGAGACAGGACAGGGAGTCCCCTAAGTCCCTACGAGCAGTACTTC.